Listed here is a single TCR beta chain. The sample belongs to a study of CD8+CD57+ T cells in acquired aplastic anemia. Study in general: Sorting CD4+ and CD8+ cells gave DNA averaging roughly 3.2 ug.

Trimming stripped 5 bases from V and 3 bases from J, with 12 bases between. This CDR3 is 14 amino acids long. Germline V gene data show CDR1 as LNHDA and CDR2 as SQIVND (reference sequence). The TCR beta profiling, which covered VDJ combination and CDR3 sequence, was carried out using genomic DNA as the template. Each CDR3 protein gets one entry after TCRdb re-called the reads with MiXCR. This sample has hundreds of thousands of distinct CDR3 sequences, with around 30% found just once. Patients picked for sequencing had shown CD8+CD57+ cell expansion detected by flow cytometry. V gene TRBV19 combines with J gene TRBJ2-3, with TRBD2 as a possible D gene (5 bases). The receptor comes from a human donor with aplastic anemia. Sequenced sample: sorted CD4+, CD8+, or CD8+CD57+ T cells (not recorded which) from PBMCs. The CDR3 sequence: CASSDSRATDTQYF. CDR3 coding DNA: TGTGCCAGTAGTGATTCGCGGGCTACAGATACGCAGTATTTT. Combining the CDR3 with reference TRBV19 and TRBJ2-3 gives the whole variable domain DGGITQSPKYLFRKEGQNVTLSCEQNLNHDAMYWYRQDPGQGLRLIYYSQIVNDFQKGDIAEGYSVSREKKESFPLTVTSAQKNPTAFYLCASSDSRATDTQYFGPGTRLTVL.